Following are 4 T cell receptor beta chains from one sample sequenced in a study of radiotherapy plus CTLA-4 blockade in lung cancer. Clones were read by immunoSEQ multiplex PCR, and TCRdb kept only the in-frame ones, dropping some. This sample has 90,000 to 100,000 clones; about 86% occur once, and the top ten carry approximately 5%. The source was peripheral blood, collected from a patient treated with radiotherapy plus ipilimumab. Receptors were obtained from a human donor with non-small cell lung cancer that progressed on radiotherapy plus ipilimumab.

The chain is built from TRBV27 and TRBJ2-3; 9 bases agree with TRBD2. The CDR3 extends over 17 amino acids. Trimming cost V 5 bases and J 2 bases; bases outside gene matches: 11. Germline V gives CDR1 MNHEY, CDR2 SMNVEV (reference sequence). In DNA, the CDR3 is TGTGCCAGCAGTCCCTGGGTAGCGGGAGTACCCACAGATACGCAGTATTTT. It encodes CASSPWVAGVPTDTQYF.

The CDR3 DNA follows: TGTGCCAGCAGCAGGGGACTAGCGAGTCAAGAGACCCAGTACTTC. It is translated as CASSRGLASQETQYF. The chain employs TRBV11-2 and TRBJ2-5; TRBD2 matches at 10 bases. J lost 2 bases, V lost 5 bases, and 5 bases had no gene match. CDR1 SGHAT and CDR2 FQNNGV come from the germline V gene. This CDR3 comprises 15 residues. The variable domain in full, with the rest retrieved from reference TRBV11-2 and TRBJ2-5, is EAGVAQSPRYKIIEKRQSVAFWCNPISGHATLYWYQQILGQGPKLLIQFQNNGVVDDSQLPKDRFSAERLKGVDSTLKIQPAKLEDSAVYLCASSRGLASQETQYFGPGTRLLVL.

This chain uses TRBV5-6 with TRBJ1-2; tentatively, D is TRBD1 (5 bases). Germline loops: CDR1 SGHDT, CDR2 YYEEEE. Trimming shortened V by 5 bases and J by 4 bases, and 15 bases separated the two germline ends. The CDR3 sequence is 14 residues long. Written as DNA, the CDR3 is TGTGCCAGCAGAGCAGAACAGGACTTCTATGGCTACACCTTC. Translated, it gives CASRAEQDFYGYTF.

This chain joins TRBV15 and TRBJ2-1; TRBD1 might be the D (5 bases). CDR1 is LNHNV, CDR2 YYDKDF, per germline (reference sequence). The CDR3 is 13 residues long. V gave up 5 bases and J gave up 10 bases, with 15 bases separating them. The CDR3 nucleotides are TGTGCCACCAGCGGCGGACAATTCGGCGAGCAGTTCTTC. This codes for CATSGGQFGEQFF.